What follows are 6 T cell receptor beta chains derived from one specimen sequenced in a study of T cell changes during pregnancy in multiple sclerosis. The data were produced by immunoSEQ multiplex PCR, yet TCRdb's version contains in-frame clones alone and is incomplete. The sample records more than 95,000 clones, approximately 93% being singletons. The sequencing used peripheral blood, collected after pregnancy. The source is a female donor with multiple sclerosis, enrolled in a pregnancy study.

This chain joins TRBV4-1 and TRBJ2-3, with TRBD2 as a possible D gene (5 bases). The CDR3 consists of 16 residues. Germline V gene sequence: CDR1 MGHRA, CDR2 YSYEKL. V lost 2 bases, J lost 2 bases, and 14 bases lay in between. DNA of the CDR3: TGCGCCAGCAGCCAAATCTTAGCGACTTACACAGATACGCAGTATTTT. It is translated as CASSQILATYTDTQYF.

The chain links TRBV19 to TRBJ2-7; 10 bases map to TRBD1. J lost 6 bases, V lost 5 bases, and 10 bases had no gene match. Germline values: CDR1 LNHDA, CDR2 SQIVND (reference sequence). This CDR3 has 15 residues. Here the CDR3 reads CASSAGGTGDFEQYF. CDR3 DNA: TGTGCCAGTAGTGCCGGAGGGACAGGGGACTTCGAGCAGTACTTC.

The chain carries TRBV7-8 and TRBJ2-1; TRBD1 matches 12 bases. V lost 6 bases and J lost 10; bases outside the gene matches: 13. This CDR3 has 16 amino acids. Looked up from germline, CDR1 is SGHVS and CDR2 is FQNEAQ. CDR3 sequence reads: CASRPTGDRGLREQFF. CDR3 in DNA: TGTGCCAGCAGACCCACCGGGGACAGGGGGCTACGCGAGCAGTTCTTC. Full variable domain (outside the CDR3, taken from reference TRBV7-8 and TRBJ2-1): GAGVSQSPRYKVAKRGQDVALRCDPISGHVSLFWYQQALGQGPEFLTYFQNEAQLDKSGLPSDRFFAERPEGSVSTLKIQRTQQEDSAVYLCASRPTGDRGLREQFFGPGTRLTVL.

This clone has just one count. Germline and junction disagree at one end, which may indicate a read error. The chain joins TRBV20-1 to TRBJ1-1; D is unresolved. The CDR3 is 11 amino acids. From germline, CDR1 is DFQATT and CDR2 SNEGSKA (reference sequence). The CDR3 region has the DNA TGCAGTGCGAGAGAGTATACTGAAGCTTTCTTT. Translating gives CSAREYTEAFF.

The chain links TRBV5-1 to TRBJ2-1; 9 bases fit TRBD1. With 4 bases clipped from V and 3 bases from J, the junction kept 5 bases outside the gene matches. The germline gives CDR1 SGHRS, CDR2 YFSETQ. CDR3 length equals 15 residues. The DNA of the CDR3 is TGCGCCAGCAGCACCACAGGGGGCGACTACAATGAGCAGTTCTTC. This sequence encodes CASSTTGGDYNEQFF. Full variable domain (missing parts from reference TRBV5-1 and TRBJ2-1): KAGVTQTPRYLIKTRGQQVTLSCSPISGHRSVSWYQQTPGQGLQFLFEYFSETQRNKGNFPGRFSGRQFSNSRSEMNVSTLELGDSALYLCASSTTGGDYNEQFFGPGTRLTVL.

The chain couples TRBV6-4 to TRBJ1-1, with 7 bases that match TRBD1. The V segment lost 9 bases and the J segment 1 base; nucleotides outside the gene matches: 5. The germline V gene has CDR1 MRHNA and CDR2 SNTAGT. This CDR3 is 13 amino acids long. The CDR3: CARSTGENTEAFF. CDR3 DNA sequence: TGTGCCAGAAGTACAGGGGAGAACACTGAAGCTTTCTTT.